The T cell receptor beta chain described here comes from a study of graft-versus-host responses after intestinal transplantation. About the research overall: Anti-thymocyte globulin was used for induction in all recipients, who then took tacrolimus and steroids for approximately 3 years. Study results and caveats: Peak levels of circulating GvH clones tracked with early post-transplant HvG declines. Detection of GvH clones occurred in recipient marrow, and some had their first appearance in ileum or blood.

The table came from immunoSEQ multiplex PCR; TCRdb's copy has only in-frame clones and leaves some out. Of tens of thousands of clones listed, roughly 90% were seen once; the top ten hold 0.5%. A note on this clone: The antigen remains unidentified.

The CDR3 consists of 15 residues. The V and J ends lost 4 bases and 2 bases respectively, with 15 bases between them. Germline assignment: CDR1 MGHRA and CDR2 YSYEKL. This sequence was found in a human donor who received an intestinal transplant. J is TRBJ2-7 and V is TRBV4-1; D possibly corresponds to TRBD1 (6 bases). This sample comprised unstimulated CD8+ T cells sorted from spleen or lymph node cells, obtained before intestinal transplant. The CDR3: CASSPSRTDPYEQYF. The CDR3 nucleotides read TGCGCCAGCAGCCCGTCTAGGACAGACCCCTACGAGCAGTACTTC.